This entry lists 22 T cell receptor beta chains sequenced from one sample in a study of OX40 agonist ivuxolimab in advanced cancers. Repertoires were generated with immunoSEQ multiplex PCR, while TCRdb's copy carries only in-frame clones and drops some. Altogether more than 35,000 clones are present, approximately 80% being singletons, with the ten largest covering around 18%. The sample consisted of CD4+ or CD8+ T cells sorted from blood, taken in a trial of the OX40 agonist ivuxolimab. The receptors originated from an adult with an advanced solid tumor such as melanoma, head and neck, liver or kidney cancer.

CDR3 DNA sequence: TGTGCCTGGAGTGTACTCGGGCTCTACGAGCAGTACTTC. Translation: CAWSVLGLYEQYF. This chain links TRBV30 with TRBJ2-7; D remains unclear. Germline CDR1 and CDR2: GTSNPN and SVGIG (reference sequence). This CDR3 region has 13 residues. The V gene lost 0 bases and the J gene lost 3 bases, with 9 bases spanning the gap.

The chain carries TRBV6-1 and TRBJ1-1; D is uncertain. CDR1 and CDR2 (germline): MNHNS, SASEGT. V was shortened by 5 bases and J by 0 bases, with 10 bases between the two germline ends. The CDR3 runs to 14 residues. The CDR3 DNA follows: TGTGCCAGCAGTTCCTACTTAATGAACACTGAAGCTTTCTTT. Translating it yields CASSSYLMNTEAFF.

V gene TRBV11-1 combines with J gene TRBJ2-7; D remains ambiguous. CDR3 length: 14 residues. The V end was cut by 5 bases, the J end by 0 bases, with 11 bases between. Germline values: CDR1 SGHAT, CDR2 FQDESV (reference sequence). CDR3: CASSRAGASYEQYF. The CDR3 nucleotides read TGTGCCAGCAGCCGAGCAGGTGCCTCCTACGAGCAGTACTTC.

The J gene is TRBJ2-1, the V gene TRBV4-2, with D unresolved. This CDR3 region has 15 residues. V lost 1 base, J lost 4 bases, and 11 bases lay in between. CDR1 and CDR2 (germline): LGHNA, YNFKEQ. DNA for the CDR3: TGTGCCAGCAGCCAAGGGCGAGACTGGTACAATGAGCAGTTCTTC. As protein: CASSQGRDWYNEQFF.

The CDR3 DNA reads TGTGCCAGCAGTTACAAGGGGTACGCATTCTCCTACGAGCAGTACTTC. This sequence encodes CASSYKGYAFSYEQYF. The chain recombines TRBV5-8 with TRBJ2-7, with D perhaps TRBD1 (5 bases). Germline V gives CDR1 SGHTS, CDR2 YDEGEE. The length of the CDR3 is 16 residues. With 5 bases removed from V and 0 bases from J, the gap between germline ends came to 18 bases. Full variable domain (rest looked up from reference TRBV5-8 and TRBJ2-7): EAGVTQSPTHLIKTRGQQATLRCSPISGHTSVYWYQQALGLGLQFLLWYDEGEERNRGNFPPRFSGRQFPNYSSELNVNALELEDSALYLCASSYKGYAFSYEQYFGPGTRLTVT.

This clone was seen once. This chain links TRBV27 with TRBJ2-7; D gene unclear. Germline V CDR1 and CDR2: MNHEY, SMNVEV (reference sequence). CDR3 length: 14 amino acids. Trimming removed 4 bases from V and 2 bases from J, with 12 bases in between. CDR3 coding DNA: TGTGCCAGCAGTTCCCCGGCGAGTGCCTACGAGCAGTACTTC. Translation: CASSSPASAYEQYF.

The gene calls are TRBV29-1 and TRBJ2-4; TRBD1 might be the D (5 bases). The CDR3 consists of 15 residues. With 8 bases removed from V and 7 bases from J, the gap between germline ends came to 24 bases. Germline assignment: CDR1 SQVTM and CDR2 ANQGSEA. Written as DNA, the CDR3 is TGCAGCATTTCCCGTTGGGATCTGGGGCGGAACATTCAGTACTTC. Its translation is CSISRWDLGRNIQYF.

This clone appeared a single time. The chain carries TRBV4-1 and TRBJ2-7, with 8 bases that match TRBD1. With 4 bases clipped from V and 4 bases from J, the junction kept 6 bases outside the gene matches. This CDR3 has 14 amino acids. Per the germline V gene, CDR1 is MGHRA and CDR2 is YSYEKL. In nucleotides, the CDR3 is TGCGCCAGCAGCCCGACAGGGGTTTGGTACGAGCAGTACTTC. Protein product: CASSPTGVWYEQYF.

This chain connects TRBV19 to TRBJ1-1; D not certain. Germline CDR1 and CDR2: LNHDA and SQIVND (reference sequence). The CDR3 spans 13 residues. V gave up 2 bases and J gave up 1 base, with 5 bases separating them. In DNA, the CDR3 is TGTGCCAGTAGTATAAGGGAGAACACTGAAGCTTTCTTT. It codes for CASSIRENTEAFF.

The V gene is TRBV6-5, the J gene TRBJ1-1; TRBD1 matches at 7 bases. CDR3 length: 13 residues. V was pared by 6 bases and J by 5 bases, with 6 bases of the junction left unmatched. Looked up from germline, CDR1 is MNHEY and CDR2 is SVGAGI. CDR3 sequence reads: CASREGARTEAFF. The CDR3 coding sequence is TGTGCCAGCAGGGAGGGGGCTAGAACTGAAGCTTTCTTT.

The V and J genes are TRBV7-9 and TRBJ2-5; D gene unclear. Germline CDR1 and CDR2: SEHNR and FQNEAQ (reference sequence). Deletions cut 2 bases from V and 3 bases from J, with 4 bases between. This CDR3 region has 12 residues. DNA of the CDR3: TGTGCCAGCAGCTTACCAGAAGAGACCCAGTACTTC. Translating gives CASSLPEETQYF.

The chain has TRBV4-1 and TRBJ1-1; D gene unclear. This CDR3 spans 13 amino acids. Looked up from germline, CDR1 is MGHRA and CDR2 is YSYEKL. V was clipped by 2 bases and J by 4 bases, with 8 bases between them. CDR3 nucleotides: TGCGCCAGCAGCCAAAGTCGGAGCACTGAAGCTTTCTTT. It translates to CASSQSRSTEAFF.

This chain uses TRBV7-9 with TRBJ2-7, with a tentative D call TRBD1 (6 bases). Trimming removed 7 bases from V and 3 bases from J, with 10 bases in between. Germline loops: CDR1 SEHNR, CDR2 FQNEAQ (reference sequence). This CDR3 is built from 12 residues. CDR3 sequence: CASTSDSYEQYF. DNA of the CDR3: TGTGCCAGCACTTCGGACAGCTACGAGCAGTACTTC.

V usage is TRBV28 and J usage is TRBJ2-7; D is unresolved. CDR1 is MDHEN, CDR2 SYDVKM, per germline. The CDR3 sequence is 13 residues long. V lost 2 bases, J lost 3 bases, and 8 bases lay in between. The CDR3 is CASSLGPYYEQYF. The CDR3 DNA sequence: TGTGCCAGCAGTTTAGGCCCTTACTACGAGCAGTACTTC.

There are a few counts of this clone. This chain's CDR3 is CASSLIWGAGANVLTF. DNA of the CDR3: TGTGCCAGCAGCCTAATCTGGGGAGCCGGGGCCAACGTCCTGACTTTC. V gene TRBV5-6 combines with J gene TRBJ2-6; TRBD2 might be the D (5 bases). The CDR3 loop spans 16 amino acids. Trimming cost V 4 bases and J 4 bases, with 15 bases left between them. Germline-derived CDR1 and CDR2 are SGHDT and YYEEEE.

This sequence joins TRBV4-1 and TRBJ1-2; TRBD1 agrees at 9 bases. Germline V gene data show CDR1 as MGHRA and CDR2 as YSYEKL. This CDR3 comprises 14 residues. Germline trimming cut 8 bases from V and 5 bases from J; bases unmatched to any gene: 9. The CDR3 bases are TGCGCCAGCTCCTACAGGGGGCATGAGTATGGCTACACCTTC. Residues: CASSYRGHEYGYTF.

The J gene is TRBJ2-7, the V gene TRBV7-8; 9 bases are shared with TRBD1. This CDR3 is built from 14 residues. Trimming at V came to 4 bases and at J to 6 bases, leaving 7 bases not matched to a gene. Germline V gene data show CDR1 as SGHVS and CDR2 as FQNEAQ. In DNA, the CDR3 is TGTGCCAGCAGCTCCCGGGACAGGGTGTCCGAGCAGTACTTC. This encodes CASSSRDRVSEQYF.

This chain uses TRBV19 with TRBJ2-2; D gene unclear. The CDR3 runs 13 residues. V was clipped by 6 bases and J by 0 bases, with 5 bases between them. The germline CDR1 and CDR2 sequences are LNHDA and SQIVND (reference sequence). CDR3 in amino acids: CASSWANTGELFF. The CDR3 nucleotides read TGTGCCAGTAGCTGGGCGAACACCGGGGAGCTGTTTTTT.

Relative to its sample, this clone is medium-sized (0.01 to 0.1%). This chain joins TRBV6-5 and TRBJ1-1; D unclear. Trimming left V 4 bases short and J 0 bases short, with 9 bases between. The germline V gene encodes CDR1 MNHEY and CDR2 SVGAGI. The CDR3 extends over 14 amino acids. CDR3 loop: CASSSAYMNTEAFF. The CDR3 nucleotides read TGTGCCAGCAGTTCCGCGTACATGAACACTGAAGCTTTCTTT.

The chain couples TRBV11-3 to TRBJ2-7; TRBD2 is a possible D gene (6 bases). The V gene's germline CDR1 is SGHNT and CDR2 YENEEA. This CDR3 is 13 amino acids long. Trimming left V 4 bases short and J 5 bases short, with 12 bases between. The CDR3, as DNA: TGTGCCAGCAGCTCTTGGACGGGGGACGAGCAGTACTTC. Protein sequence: CASSSWTGDEQYF.

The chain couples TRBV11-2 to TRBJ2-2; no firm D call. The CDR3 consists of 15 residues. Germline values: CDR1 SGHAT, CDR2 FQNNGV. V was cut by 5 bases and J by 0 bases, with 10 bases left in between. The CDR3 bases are TGTGCCAGCAGCCAGGTTGTTGCGAACACCGGGGAGCTGTTTTTT. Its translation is CASSQVVANTGELFF.

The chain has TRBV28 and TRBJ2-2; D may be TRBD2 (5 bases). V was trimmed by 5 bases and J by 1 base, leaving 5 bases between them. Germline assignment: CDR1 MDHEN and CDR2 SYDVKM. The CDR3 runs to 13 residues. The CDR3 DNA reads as TGTGCCAGCAGTCGGGAGAACACCGGGGAGCTGTTTTTT. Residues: CASSRENTGELFF.